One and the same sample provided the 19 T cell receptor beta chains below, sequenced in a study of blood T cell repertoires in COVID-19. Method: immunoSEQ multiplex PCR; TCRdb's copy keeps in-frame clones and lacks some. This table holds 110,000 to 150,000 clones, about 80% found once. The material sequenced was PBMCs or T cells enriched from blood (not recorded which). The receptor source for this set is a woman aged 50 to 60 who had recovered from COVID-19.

For the CDR3, the DNA is TGCGCCAGCAGCTTGGCTGGGACAGGGGAAGAAAAACTGTTTTTT. Its protein is CASSLAGTGEEKLFF. V gene TRBV5-1 combines with J gene TRBJ1-4, with TRBD1 matching over 10 bases. Germline CDR1 reads SGHRS; CDR2 reads YFSETQ. The CDR3 is 15 amino acids. After removal of 0 bases from V and 8 bases from J, the junction contained 4 bases not matched to a gene.

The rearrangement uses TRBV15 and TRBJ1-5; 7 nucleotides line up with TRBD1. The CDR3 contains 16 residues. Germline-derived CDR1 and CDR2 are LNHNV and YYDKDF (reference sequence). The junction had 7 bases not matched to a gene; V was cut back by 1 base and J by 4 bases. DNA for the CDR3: TGTGCCACCAGCAGAGTGGAGGGGGCAAGGAATCAGCCCCAGCATTTT. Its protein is CATSRVEGARNQPQHF. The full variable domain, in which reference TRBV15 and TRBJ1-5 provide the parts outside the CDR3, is DAMVIQNPRYQVTQFGKPVTLSCSQTLNHNVMYWYQQKSSQAPKLLFHYYDKDFNNEADTPDNFQSRRPNTSFCFLDIRSPGLGDTAMYLCATSRVEGARNQPQHFGDGTRLSIL.

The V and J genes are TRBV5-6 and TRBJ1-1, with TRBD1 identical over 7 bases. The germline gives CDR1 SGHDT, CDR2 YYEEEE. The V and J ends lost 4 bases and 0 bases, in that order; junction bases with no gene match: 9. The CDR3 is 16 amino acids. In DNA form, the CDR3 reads TGTGCCAGCAGCAACTGGGACAGTCGGATGAACACTGAAGCTTTCTTT. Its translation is CASSNWDSRMNTEAFF.

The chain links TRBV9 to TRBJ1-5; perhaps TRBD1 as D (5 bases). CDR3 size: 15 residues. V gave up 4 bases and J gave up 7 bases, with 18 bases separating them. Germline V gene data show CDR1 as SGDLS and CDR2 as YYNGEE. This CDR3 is CASSHGGRVDQPQHF. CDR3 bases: TGTGCCAGCAGCCATGGTGGCAGGGTGGACCAGCCCCAGCATTTT.

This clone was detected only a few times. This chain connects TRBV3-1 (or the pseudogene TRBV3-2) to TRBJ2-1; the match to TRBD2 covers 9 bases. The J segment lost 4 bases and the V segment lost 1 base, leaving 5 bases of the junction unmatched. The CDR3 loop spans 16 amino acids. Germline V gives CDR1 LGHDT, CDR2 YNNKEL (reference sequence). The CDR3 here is CASSQGLAGTYNEQFF. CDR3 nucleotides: TGTGCCAGCAGCCAAGGGCTAGCGGGGACTTACAATGAGCAGTTCTTC.

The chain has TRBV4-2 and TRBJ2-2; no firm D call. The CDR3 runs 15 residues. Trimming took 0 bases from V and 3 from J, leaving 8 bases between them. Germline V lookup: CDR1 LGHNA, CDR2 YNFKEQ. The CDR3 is CASSQDSQYTGELFF. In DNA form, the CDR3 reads TGTGCCAGCAGCCAAGATTCGCAGTACACCGGGGAGCTGTTTTTT.

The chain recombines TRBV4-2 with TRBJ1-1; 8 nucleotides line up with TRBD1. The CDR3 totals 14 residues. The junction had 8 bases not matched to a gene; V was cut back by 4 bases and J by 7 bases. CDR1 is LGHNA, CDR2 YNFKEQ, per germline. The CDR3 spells CASSPTGVIGEAFF. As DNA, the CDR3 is TGTGCCAGCAGCCCGACAGGGGTAATAGGTGAAGCTTTCTTT.

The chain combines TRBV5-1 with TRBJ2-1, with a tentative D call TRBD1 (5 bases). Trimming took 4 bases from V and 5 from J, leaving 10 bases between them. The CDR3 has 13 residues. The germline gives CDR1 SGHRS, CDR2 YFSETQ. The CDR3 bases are TGCGCCAGCAGCCAGGGAACAAACAATGAGCAGTTCTTC. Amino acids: CASSQGTNNEQFF.

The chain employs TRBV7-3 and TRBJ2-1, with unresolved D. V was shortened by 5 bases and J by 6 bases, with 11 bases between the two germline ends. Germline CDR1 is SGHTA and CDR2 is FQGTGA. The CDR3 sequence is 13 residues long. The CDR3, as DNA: TGTGCCAGCAGCCCCAACAACGTCAATGAGCAGTTCTTC. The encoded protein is CASSPNNVNEQFF.

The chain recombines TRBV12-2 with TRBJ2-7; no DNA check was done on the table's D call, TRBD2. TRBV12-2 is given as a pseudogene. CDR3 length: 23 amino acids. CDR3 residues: CASPNGDFQRQLPGVSPSYEQYF. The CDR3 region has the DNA TGTGCAAGTCCCAACGGCGACTTTCAGAGGCAGCTCCCCGGGGTCTCCCCCTCCTACGAGCAGTACTTC.

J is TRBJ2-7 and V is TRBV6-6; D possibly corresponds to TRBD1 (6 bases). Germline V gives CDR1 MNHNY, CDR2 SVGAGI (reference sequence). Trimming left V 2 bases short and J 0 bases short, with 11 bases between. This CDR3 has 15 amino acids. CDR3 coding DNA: TGTGCCAGCAGTTACGGGACACAGAGCTCCTACGAGCAGTACTTC. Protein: CASSYGTQSSYEQYF.

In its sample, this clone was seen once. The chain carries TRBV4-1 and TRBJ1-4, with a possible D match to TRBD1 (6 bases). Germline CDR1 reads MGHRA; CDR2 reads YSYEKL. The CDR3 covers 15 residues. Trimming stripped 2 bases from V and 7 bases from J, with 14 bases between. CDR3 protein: CASSQTGLGSEKLFF. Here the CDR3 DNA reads TGCGCCAGCAGCCAAACAGGGCTGGGATCTGAAAAACTGTTTTTT.

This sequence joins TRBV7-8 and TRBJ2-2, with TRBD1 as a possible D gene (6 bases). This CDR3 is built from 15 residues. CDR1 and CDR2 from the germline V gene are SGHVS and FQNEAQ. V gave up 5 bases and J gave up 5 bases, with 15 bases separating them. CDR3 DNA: TGTGCCAGCAGCCTGCAAGTACAGGGAACCGGGGAGCTGTTTTTT. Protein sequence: CASSLQVQGTGELFF.

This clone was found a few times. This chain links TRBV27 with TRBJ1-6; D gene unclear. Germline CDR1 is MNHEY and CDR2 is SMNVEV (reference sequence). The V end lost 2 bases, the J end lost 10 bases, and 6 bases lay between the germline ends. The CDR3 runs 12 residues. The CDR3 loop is CASSLPKSPLHF. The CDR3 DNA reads TGTGCCAGCAGTTTACCTAAATCACCCCTCCACTTT.

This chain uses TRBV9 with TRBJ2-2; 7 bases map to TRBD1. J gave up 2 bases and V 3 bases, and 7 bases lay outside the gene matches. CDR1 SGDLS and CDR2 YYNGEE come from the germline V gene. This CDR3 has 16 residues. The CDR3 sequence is CASSAQGKTNTGELFF. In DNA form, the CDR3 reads TGTGCCAGCAGCGCACAGGGGAAAACCAACACCGGGGAGCTGTTTTTT.

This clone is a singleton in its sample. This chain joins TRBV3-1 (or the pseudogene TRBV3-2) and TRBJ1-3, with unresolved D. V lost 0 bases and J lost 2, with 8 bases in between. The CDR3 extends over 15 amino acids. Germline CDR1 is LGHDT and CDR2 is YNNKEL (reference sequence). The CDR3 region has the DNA TGTGCCAGCAGCCAAGATACCGGGACTGGAAACACCATATATTTT. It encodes CASSQDTGTGNTIYF.

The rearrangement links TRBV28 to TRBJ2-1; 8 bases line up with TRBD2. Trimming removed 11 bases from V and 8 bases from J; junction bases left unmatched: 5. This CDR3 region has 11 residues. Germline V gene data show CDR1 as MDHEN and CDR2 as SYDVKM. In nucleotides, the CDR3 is TGTGCCGTCGGGGGGGCCTATGAGCAGTTCTTC. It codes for CAVGGAYEQFF.

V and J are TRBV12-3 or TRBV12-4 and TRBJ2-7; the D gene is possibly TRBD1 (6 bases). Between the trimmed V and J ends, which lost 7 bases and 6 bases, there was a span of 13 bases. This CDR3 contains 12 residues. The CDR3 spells CASTPDSREQYF. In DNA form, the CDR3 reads TGTGCCAGCACCCCGGACAGTCGCGAGCAGTACTTC.

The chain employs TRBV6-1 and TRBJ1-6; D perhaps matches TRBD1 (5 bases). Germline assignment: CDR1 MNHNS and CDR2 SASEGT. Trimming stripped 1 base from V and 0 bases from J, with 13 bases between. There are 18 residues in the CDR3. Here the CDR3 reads CASSEVGGARSYNSPLHF. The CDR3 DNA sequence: TGTGCCAGCAGTGAAGTCGGAGGGGCTCGCTCCTATAATTCACCCCTCCACTTT.